The subject of this entry is one TCR beta chain. The count of this clone is one. There is no known antigen for this receptor. No much larger clone is present one base from it, and per-base qualities are unavailable. Collaborating institutions collected whole blood in K2EDTA tubes following their own protocols. For TCRbeta analysis, collaborators shipped samples in one of three forms: frozen whole blood, isolated PBMCs, or DNA extracted from either of those sample types. The immunoSEQ Assay, a bias-controlled multiplex PCR, was used to amplify TCRbeta CDR3 regions from genomic DNA. From the authors' description of their analysis: The number of nucleated cells in each sample was estimated from the amplification of reference gene primers within the assay. To quantify the absolute abundance of each unique TCRbeta CDR3 rearrangement, sequence reads were collapsed and filtered. For each sample, productive Simpson clonality was calculated as the square root of Simpson's diversity index over productive rearrangements. TCRdb provides this immuneACCESS table in a form limited to in-frame rearrangements. Some clones are lacking; in checked studies, under half of them reflect an unresolved V gene, and why the rest are absent is not known. D and trimming come from the DNA, and the V and J calls and clone size come from that table. Across this sample there are over 60,000 clones, with approximately 86% seen only once. 1.2% of the sample rests with the top ten.

These data are taken from a study of blood T cell repertoires in COVID-19 (dated by TCRdb to the early 2020s). Some background on the complete study: Collaborator samples came from the United States, Italy and Spain and covered acute and convalescent phases of COVID-19. Where HLA class I and class II types were available, the types were taken from metadata supplied by the sample provider, not from assay-based typing. The repertoires were released in a freely available public database meant as a resource for research on the immune response to SARS-CoV-2. Subjects who had been exposed to COVID-19, were actively infected with it, or had recovered from it provided the deeply sampled blood TCRbeta repertoires that made up the dataset. The samples were drawn from the first 160 participants of the ongoing ImmuneRACE study and from roughly 1,300 subjects provided by 6 global collaborators. Nearly every sample came with metadata listing a de-identified subject ID, COVID-19 status, age in years and sex. The material from the prospective study consisted of cDNA or gDNA derived from T cells, B-cell-depleted T cells, or PBMCs.

Results the study describes overall, beyond this receptor: Clinical and demographic metadata were provided uncurated, with the amount varying by source and participant.

The origin of this receptor is a man aged 35 to 55 with acute or convalescent COVID-19. The sequencing input was peripheral blood.

The CDR3 amino acid sequence is: CASSLVGGSSYEQYF. The DNA sequence is TGCGCCAGCAGCTTGGTCGGGGGGAGCTCCTACGAGCAGTACTTC. The sequence is built from TRBV5-1 and TRBJ2-7; 7 middle bases align to TRBD2. From the cysteine through the phenylalanine, the CDR3 covers 15 amino acids. Just the 45-base CDR3 DNA is kept, in frame starting at base 1. The germline V gene gives CDR1 as SGHRS and CDR2 as YFSETQ. At the junction V is shortened by 0 bases and J by 0 bases; bases outside the gene matches: 3.